This TCR beta chain comes out of a study of Ad26.COV2.S vaccination and SARS-CoV-2 variants. The table came from immunoSEQ multiplex PCR; TCRdb's copy has only in-frame clones and leaves some out. The sample holds approximately 400,000 clones, around 92% seen once. Study observations and caveats: Reportedly, spike-specific CD8+ and CD4+ T cell responses achieved substantial breadth once vaccination had taken place. Participants in the vaccine arm had higher spike-specific TCR breadth; placebo recipients had lower. Vaccine recipients and placebo recipients showed similar non-spike TCR breadth. Measures of TCR breadth and depth may have fallen short of total T cell responses.

Germline V gene data show CDR1 as SEHNR and CDR2 as FQNEAQ (reference sequence). V lost 5 bases and J 1 base, leaving 11 bases between the germline ends. The CDR3 spans 14 residues. On this clone: Its antigen is as yet unknown.

This TCR was recovered from a human donor who had recovered from COVID-19. The J gene is TRBJ1-1, the V gene TRBV7-9, with D perhaps TRBD1 (6 bases). The sequencing here drew on peripheral blood, taken after recovery from COVID-19. Written as DNA, the CDR3 is TGTGCCAGCAGCCCGGCAGGGGCGAACACTGAAGCTTTCTTT. Its translation is CASSPAGANTEAFF.